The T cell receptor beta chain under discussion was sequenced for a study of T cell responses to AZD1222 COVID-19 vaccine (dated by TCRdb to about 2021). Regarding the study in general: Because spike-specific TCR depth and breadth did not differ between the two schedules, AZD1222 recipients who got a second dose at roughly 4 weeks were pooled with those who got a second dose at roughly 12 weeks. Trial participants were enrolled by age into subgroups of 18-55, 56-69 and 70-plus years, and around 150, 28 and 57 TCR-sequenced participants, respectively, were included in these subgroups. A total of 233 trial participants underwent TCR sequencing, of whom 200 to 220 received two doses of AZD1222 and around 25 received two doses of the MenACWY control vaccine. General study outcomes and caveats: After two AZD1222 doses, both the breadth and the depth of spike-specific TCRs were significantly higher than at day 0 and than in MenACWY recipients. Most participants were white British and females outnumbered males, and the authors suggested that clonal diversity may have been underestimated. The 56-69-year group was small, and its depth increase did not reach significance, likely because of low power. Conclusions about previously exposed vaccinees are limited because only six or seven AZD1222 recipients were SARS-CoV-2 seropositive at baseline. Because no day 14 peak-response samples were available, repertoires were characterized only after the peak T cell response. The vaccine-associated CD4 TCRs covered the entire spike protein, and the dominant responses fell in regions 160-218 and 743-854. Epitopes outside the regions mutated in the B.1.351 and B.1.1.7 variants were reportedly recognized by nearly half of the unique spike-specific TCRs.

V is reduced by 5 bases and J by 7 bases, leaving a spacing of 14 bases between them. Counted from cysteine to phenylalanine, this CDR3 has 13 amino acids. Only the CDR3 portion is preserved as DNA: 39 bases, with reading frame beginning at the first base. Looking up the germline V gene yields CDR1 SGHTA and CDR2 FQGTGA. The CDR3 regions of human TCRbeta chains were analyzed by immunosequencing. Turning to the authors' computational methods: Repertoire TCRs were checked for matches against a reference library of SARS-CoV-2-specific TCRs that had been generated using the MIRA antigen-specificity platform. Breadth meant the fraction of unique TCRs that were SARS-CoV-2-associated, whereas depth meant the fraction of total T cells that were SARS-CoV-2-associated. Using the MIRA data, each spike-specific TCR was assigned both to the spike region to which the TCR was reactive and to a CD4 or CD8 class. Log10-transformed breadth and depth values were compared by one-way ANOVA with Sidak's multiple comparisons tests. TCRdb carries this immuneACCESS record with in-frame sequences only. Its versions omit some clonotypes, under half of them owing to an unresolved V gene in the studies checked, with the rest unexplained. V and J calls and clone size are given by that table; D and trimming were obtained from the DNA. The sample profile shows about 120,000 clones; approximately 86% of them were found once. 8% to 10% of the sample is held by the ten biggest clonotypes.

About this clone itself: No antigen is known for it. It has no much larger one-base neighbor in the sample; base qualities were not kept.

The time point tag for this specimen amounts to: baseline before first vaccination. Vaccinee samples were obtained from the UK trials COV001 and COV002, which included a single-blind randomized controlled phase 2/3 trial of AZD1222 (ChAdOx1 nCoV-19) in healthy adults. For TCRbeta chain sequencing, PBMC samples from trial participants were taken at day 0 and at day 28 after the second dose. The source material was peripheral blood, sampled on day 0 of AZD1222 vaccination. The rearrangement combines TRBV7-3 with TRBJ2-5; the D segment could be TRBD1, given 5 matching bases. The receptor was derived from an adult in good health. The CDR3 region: CASSQGTVGTQYF. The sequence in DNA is TGTGCCAGCAGCCAGGGAACGGTGGGGACCCAGTACTTC.